One sample yielded the 26 T cell receptor beta chains listed below, sequenced in a study of T cells in Graves' hyperthyroidism and ophthalmopathy. Researchers took RNA transcripts and amplified the TCR beta CDR3 regions from them. The HTBI primer set drove a first-round RT-PCR of the TCR CDR3. TCRdb recomputed calls from the multiplex PCR reads with MiXCR, one row per CDR3 protein. The sample lists about 520,000 distinct CDR3 sequences, approximately 25% occurring once. Input material: blood. All receptors derive from a woman under 40 with Graves' ophthalmopathy.

This clonotype was counted a few times. The genes are TRBV20-1 and TRBJ2-5; D gene ambiguous. Between the trimmed V and J ends, which lost 0 bases and 2 bases, there was a span of 13 bases. CDR3 length: 15 residues. CDR1 and CDR2 (germline): DFQATT, SNEGSKA (reference sequence). DNA of the CDR3: TGCAGTGCTAGAGATCTTTCGGAGATTCAAGAGACCCAGTACTTC. Protein product: CSARDLSEIQETQYF.

This chain links TRBV6-1 with TRBJ1-1; D perhaps matches TRBD1 (6 bases). The CDR3 loop spans 14 amino acids. CDR1 and CDR2 (germline): MNHNS, SASEGT. V was pared by 7 bases and J by 1 base, with 13 bases between. CDR3 in DNA: TGTGCCAGCATGCCGGGGGCCTCGAACACTGAAGCTTTCTTT. Encoded protein: CASMPGASNTEAFF.

This clonotype has a count of ten or more. The genes are TRBV7-8 and TRBJ2-2; D unresolved. V dropped 6 bases and J dropped 8 bases, with 4 bases sitting between them. CDR1 is SGHVS and CDR2 is FQNEAQ in the germline V gene. The CDR3 extends over 10 amino acids. The CDR3 nucleotides are TGTGCCAGCAGTCGTGGGGAGCTGTTTTTT. This codes for CASSRGELFF.

Only a few counts were recorded for this clonotype. The rearrangement links TRBV11-1 to TRBJ1-6; 7 bases match TRBD1. Germline V lookup: CDR1 SGHAT, CDR2 FQDESV (reference sequence). The J segment lost 7 bases and the V segment lost 0 bases, leaving 3 bases of the junction unmatched. There are 15 residues in the CDR3. CDR3 DNA sequence: TGTGCCAGCAGCTTAGCGCTGGGACAGAATTCACCCCTCCACTTT. Amino acid sequence: CASSLALGQNSPLHF.

This clonotype was counted a few times. The rearrangement links TRBV3-1 to TRBJ1-1; D ambiguous. CDR3 size: 12 residues. CDR1 is LGHDT, CDR2 YNNKEL, per germline (reference sequence). Trimming pared 2 bases from V and 8 bases from J, leaving 9 bases between. CDR3 nucleotides: TGTGCCAGCAGCCAAAGTACCCAGGAAGCTTTCTTT. This gives the protein CASSQSTQEAFF.

This clonotype was picked up a small number of times. This rearrangement joins TRBV11-2 to TRBJ1-5, with TRBD1 as a possible D gene (5 bases). Per the germline V gene, CDR1 is SGHAT and CDR2 is FQNNGV. The CDR3 consists of 15 residues. V lost 4 bases and J 5 bases, leaving 15 bases between the germline ends. CDR3 sequence: CASSSPLRGDQPQHF. DNA of the CDR3: TGTGCCAGCAGCTCCCCCCTGCGGGGGGATCAGCCCCAGCATTTT. Looking up the rest from reference TRBV11-2 and TRBJ1-5 gives the full variable domain: EAGVAQSPRYKIIEKRQSVAFWCNPISGHATLYWYQQILGQGPKLLIQFQNNGVVDDSQLPKDRFSAERLKGVDSTLKIQPAKLEDSAVYLCASSSPLRGDQPQHFGDGTRLSIL.

V gene TRBV6-1 combines with J gene TRBJ1-1; the D is unclear. This CDR3 has 10 amino acids. Germline assignment: CDR1 MNHNS and CDR2 SASEGT. Trimming removed 7 bases at V and 6 bases at J, with 6 bases between. The DNA of the CDR3 is TGTGCCAGCAACGAGCCTGAAGCTTTCTTT. This translates into CASNEPEAFF.

This clonotype has a count of ten or more. This chain connects TRBV5-1 to TRBJ2-7, with a possible D match to TRBD1 (6 bases). Germline V CDR1 and CDR2: SGHRS, YFSETQ. The CDR3 spans 14 residues. Between the trimmed V and J ends, which lost 2 bases and 4 bases, there was a span of 13 bases. Here the CDR3 DNA reads TGCGCCAGCAGCTTCAAGTCCAGGGGTTACGAGCAGTACTTC. It is translated as CASSFKSRGYEQYF.

This clonotype has just a few counts. The CDR3 DNA reads TGTGCCAGCAGCTTAGTCGGGGGCCGAGGACAGGAGACCCAGTACTTC. Translated, it gives CASSLVGGRGQETQYF. V and J are TRBV7-2 and TRBJ2-5, with D perhaps matching TRBD1 or TRBD2 (6 bases each). This CDR3 contains 16 residues. The V gene's germline CDR1 is SGHTA and CDR2 FQGNSA. V was pared by 1 base and J by 5 bases, with 17 bases between.

This clonotype was seen more than once but under ten times. The chain uses TRBV7-2 and TRBJ2-5; perhaps TRBD1 as D (6 bases). Germline CDR1 is SGHTA and CDR2 is FQGNSA. Trimming removed 4 bases at V and 6 bases at J, with 12 bases between. CDR3 size: 13 residues. Here the CDR3 DNA reads TGTGCCAGCAGCTCCGGGACATATAAGACCCAGTACTTC. This encodes CASSSGTYKTQYF.

The chain links TRBV6-5 to TRBJ1-1; D not resolved. The CDR3 totals 11 residues. Germline lookup yields CDR1 MNHEY and CDR2 SVGAGI. Trimming stripped 4 bases from V and 9 bases from J, with 9 bases between. In DNA form, the CDR3 reads TGTGCCAGCAGTTCAGCGAGCCAAGCTTTCTTT. This codes for CASSSASQAFF.

This clonotype has ten or more counts. V gene TRBV6-5 combines with J gene TRBJ1-2; maybe TRBD1 (5 bases). The CDR3 totals 15 residues. The ends were cut back, 0 bases at V and 0 bases at J, with 8 bases in the middle. Germline values: CDR1 MNHEY, CDR2 SVGAGI. CDR3 sequence (DNA): TGTGCCAGCAGTTACTCGCGGGGGGCTAACTATGGCTACACCTTC. Amino acid sequence: CASSYSRGANYGYTF.

The chain joins TRBV12-3 or TRBV12-4 to TRBJ1-5, with 9 bases aligning to TRBD1. Trimming took 2 bases from V and 2 from J; bases not matched to a gene: 13. The CDR3 contains 19 residues. The CDR3 sequence: CASSLLGQGDPSGNQPQHF. Here the CDR3 DNA reads TGTGCCAGCAGTTTATTGGGACAGGGTGACCCTAGTGGCAATCAGCCCCAGCATTTT.

This clonotype was seen repeatedly, ten times or more. The chain joins TRBV12-3 or TRBV12-4 to TRBJ1-2, with D perhaps TRBD1 (5 bases). Trimming took 3 bases from V and 3 from J, leaving 14 bases between them. The CDR3 has 15 residues. Here the CDR3 reads CASSFAGTDYYGYTF. DNA for the CDR3: TGTGCCAGCAGTTTCGCCGGGACTGACTACTATGGCTACACCTTC.

This clonotype was seen repeatedly, ten times or more. V and J are TRBV6-5 and TRBJ1-1, with D possibly matching TRBD1 (5 bases). Germline values: CDR1 MNHEY, CDR2 SVGAGI. The CDR3 runs 14 residues. V was clipped by 2 bases and J by 10 bases, with 17 bases between them. CDR3 nucleotides: TGTGCCAGCAGTTACGATCAGGGTCCCGGTGCAGCTTTCTTT. The encoded protein is CASSYDQGPGAAFF.

The V call is TRBV19, the J call TRBJ1-1; 8 positions agree with TRBD1. The CDR3 spans 16 residues. Germline V gene lookup returns CDR1 LNHDA and CDR2 SQIVND (reference sequence). Trimming at V came to 4 bases and at J to 0 bases, leaving 7 bases not matched to a gene. This CDR3 is CASSKLRTGMNTEAFF. The CDR3 DNA follows: TGTGCCAGTAGTAAGCTCCGGACAGGGATGAACACTGAAGCTTTCTTT.

This clonotype was seen many times. This chain connects TRBV7-2 to TRBJ2-7; possible D gene TRBD2, 7 bases. This CDR3 has 15 amino acids. V lost 2 bases, J lost 2 bases, and 13 bases lay in between. Per the germline V gene, CDR1 is SGHTA and CDR2 is FQGNSA. CDR3 amino acids: CASSLSGGSAYEQYF. The DNA for the CDR3 is TGTGCCAGCAGCTTATCGGGGGGCAGCGCCTACGAGCAGTACTTC.

V and J are TRBV19 and TRBJ1-1; D gene unclear. Deletions cut 6 bases from V and 6 bases from J, with 14 bases between. This CDR3 region has 13 residues. The V gene's germline CDR1 is LNHDA and CDR2 SQIVND (reference sequence). The CDR3 region has the DNA TGTGCCAGTAGATACAGCCGGGGTGCTGAAGCTTTCTTT. It encodes CASRYSRGAEAFF.

At least ten counts were recorded for this clonotype. This sequence joins TRBV4-2 and TRBJ2-5, with D uncertain. Trimming took off 3 bases at V and 0 bases at J, with 11 bases between the two ends. CDR3 length: 15 residues. CDR1 is LGHNA and CDR2 is YNFKEQ in the germline V gene. CDR3: CASSQDPEYQETQYF. DNA of the CDR3: TGTGCCAGCAGCCAGGACCCCGAATACCAAGAGACCCAGTACTTC.

This clonotype was seen ten or more times. The chain couples TRBV10-3 to TRBJ1-5; no definite D call. CDR3 length equals 15 residues. Per germline, CDR1 ENHRY and CDR2 SYGVKD. Trimming pared 0 bases from V and 0 bases from J, leaving 6 bases between. The CDR3 sequence is CAISESLNSNQPQHF. CDR3 DNA sequence: TGTGCCATCAGTGAGTCCCTGAATAGCAATCAGCCCCAGCATTTT.

This clonotype was counted many times. The rearrangement links TRBV27 to TRBJ2-7, with 7 bases aligning to TRBD2. This CDR3 has 14 residues. Germline V gene data show CDR1 as MNHEY and CDR2 as SMNVEV (reference sequence). V shed 5 bases and J 2 bases; nucleotides not matched to a gene: 6. The CDR3 region is CASSSLAATYEQYF. The CDR3 region has the DNA TGTGCCAGCAGTAGCCTAGCGGCTACCTACGAGCAGTACTTC.

V usage is TRBV12-3 or TRBV12-4 and J usage is TRBJ2-2; TRBD2 is a possible D gene (6 bases). The V end was cut by 5 bases, the J end by 1 base, with 14 bases between. This CDR3 region has 16 residues. The CDR3 bases are TGTGCCAGCAGTCCGGGACTGCGACTGAACACCGGGGAGCTGTTTTTT. This encodes CASSPGLRLNTGELFF.

The genes are TRBV12-3 or TRBV12-4 and TRBJ2-5, with D possibly being TRBD2 (5 bases). CDR3 length equals 15 residues. The V end was cut by 7 bases, the J end by 5 bases, with 20 bases between. The CDR3 sequence is CASTSRVGVGETQYF. As DNA, the CDR3 is TGTGCCAGCACCTCGAGGGTGGGTGTGGGTGAGACCCAGTACTTC.

This clonotype was counted many times. V usage is TRBV5-1 and J usage is TRBJ1-1; 7 positions agree with TRBD1. CDR1 and CDR2 from the germline V gene are SGHRS and YFSETQ. The V and J ends lost 0 bases and 9 bases, in that order; junction bases with no gene match: 8. CDR3 size: 14 residues. The CDR3 DNA is TGCGCCAGCAGCTTGGGGACAGGAATCGCACAAGCTTTCTTT. Protein: CASSLGTGIAQAFF.

The chain joins TRBV12-3 or TRBV12-4 to TRBJ2-2; no clear D. This CDR3 has 15 residues. Trimming shortened V by 8 bases and J by 0 bases, and 13 bases separated the two germline ends. The DNA of the CDR3 is TGTGCCAGCTCGTTCGTGGCGACGAACACCGGGGAGCTGTTTTTT. It specifies CASSFVATNTGELFF.

This clonotype was recorded many times. This chain joins TRBV27 and TRBJ2-2, with 8 nucleotides matching TRBD1. The CDR3 is 15 residues long. Per germline, CDR1 MNHEY and CDR2 SMNVEV (reference sequence). Losses at the gene ends were 7 bases for V and 4 bases for J; bases not matched to a gene: 8. CDR3 protein: CASKTGVSPTGELFF. The CDR3 DNA is TGTGCCAGCAAGACAGGGGTCTCACCCACCGGGGAGCTGTTTTTT.